The sequence of this TCR beta chain was determined in a study of monozygotic twins with cystic fibrosis. Study results and limitations: In 13 of 16 pairs, V gene usage was closest to the co-twin's. Median Simpson clonality of roughly 0.01 suggested naive T cells predominated. Unrelated CF individuals shared fewer identical clonotypes than monozygotic CF twins.

On this clone: Its specificity is not known.

The protocol was immunoSEQ multiplex PCR, while the TCRdb copy is restricted to in-frame clones and leaves out a portion. The sample lists more than 30,000 clones, 96% seen once, with about 0.16% in the top ten. The CDR3 covers 20 residues. The trim removed 0 bases at V and 8 bases at J, leaving 21 bases unmatched. Germline CDR1 and CDR2: MGHRA and YSYEKL. The source material was blood. This chain joins TRBV4-1 and TRBJ2-1, with 8 bases that match TRBD2. The receptor comes from a girl aged 2 to 10 with cystic fibrosis. The CDR3 region is CASSQDKVIGGRPYGYEQFF. The CDR3 nucleotides read TGCGCCAGCAGCCAAGATAAGGTTATTGGCGGGAGGCCGTACGGATATGAGCAGTTCTTC.